The 10 T cell receptor beta chains listed next were all sequenced from one sample in a study of neurological immune-mediated disorders. TCRdb re-analysed the 5' RACE reads in MiXCR, keeping a single row per CDR3 protein. The data hold about 39,000 distinct CDR3 sequences, with roughly 6.9% observed a single time. Sample: CD4+ T cells from blood. The receptors were gathered from a man between 45 and 60 years old in good health.

Ten or more counts support this clonotype. V usage is TRBV20-1 and J usage is TRBJ2-5; D gene ambiguous. Germline CDR1 reads DFQATT; CDR2 reads SNEGSKA (reference sequence). V lost 3 bases to trimming and J lost 3 bases, with 14 bases between them. CDR3 length: 14 residues. CDR3 region: CSASRLINEETQYF. The CDR3 DNA is TGCAGTGCTAGTAGGTTGATTAACGAAGAGACCCAGTACTTC.

This clonotype was picked up many times. V usage is TRBV10-3 and J usage is TRBJ2-2; no reliable D call. V was clipped by 3 bases and J by 5 bases, with 7 bases between them. From germline, CDR1 is ENHRY and CDR2 SYGVKD. The CDR3 totals 13 residues. The CDR3 spells CAISDSLTGELFF. In DNA, the CDR3 is TGTGCCATCAGTGACTCCCTTACCGGGGAGCTGTTTTTT.

This clonotype was counted many times. V is TRBV25-1 and J is TRBJ2-3, with D perhaps TRBD2 (6 bases). The CDR3 consists of 15 residues. V lost 3 bases to trimming and J lost 7 bases, with 17 bases between them. Germline V gene sequence: CDR1 MGHDK, CDR2 SYGVNS. CDR3 residues: CASSDQGGSGYTQYF. The CDR3 bases are TGTGCCAGCAGTGACCAGGGTGGTAGCGGCTATACGCAGTATTTT. Based on the CDR3 plus reference TRBV25-1 and TRBJ2-3, the full variable domain is EADIYQTPRYLVIGTGKKITLECSQTMGHDKMYWYQQDPGMELHLIHYSYGVNSTEKGDLSSESTVSRIRTEHFPLTLESARPSHTSQYLCASSDQGGSGYTQYFGPGTRLTVL.

Many counts were recorded for this clonotype. CDR3 nucleotide sequence: TGCGCCAGCAGCTTCCAAGCGGGGGCGAGCACTGAAGCTTTCTTT. This encodes CASSFQAGASTEAFF. The V and J genes are TRBV5-1 and TRBJ1-1; D perhaps matches TRBD1 (6 bases). The V end lost 2 bases, the J end lost 4 bases, and 15 bases lay between the germline ends. The CDR3 contains 15 residues. Looked up from germline, CDR1 is SGHRS and CDR2 is YFSETQ.

This clonotype has ten or more counts. This rearrangement joins TRBV3-1 to TRBJ1-1; 8 bases align to TRBD1. The CDR3 is made up of 15 amino acids. V gave up 4 bases and J gave up 1 base; unmatched junction bases: 5. Germline CDR1 reads LGHDT; CDR2 reads YNNKEL (reference sequence). Here the CDR3 DNA reads TGTGCCAGCAGCCCAGCAGGGACAGGGAACACTGAAGCTTTCTTT. Translating it yields CASSPAGTGNTEAFF.

This clonotype came up many times. The J gene is TRBJ2-2, the V gene TRBV2; 13 bases match TRBD2. Germline V gene lookup returns CDR1 SNHLY and CDR2 FYNNEI. Trimming took 5 bases from V and 5 from J; bases not matched to a gene: 8. The CDR3 sequence is 17 residues long. The CDR3 spells CASSPVGLAGKTGELFF. Here the CDR3 DNA reads TGTGCCAGCAGTCCGGTGGGACTAGCGGGAAAAACCGGGGAGCTGTTTTTT.

This clonotype was seen at least ten times. J is TRBJ2-1 and V is TRBV20-1, with a possible D match to TRBD2 (6 bases). The germline V gene encodes CDR1 DFQATT and CDR2 SNEGSKA (reference sequence). Trimming stripped 3 bases from V and 4 bases from J, with 16 bases between. The CDR3 has 15 amino acids. The CDR3 DNA follows: TGCAGTGCTAGCCCTTGGGCGGGGACGTACAATGAGCAGTTCTTC. This codes for CSASPWAGTYNEQFF.

This clonotype was counted a few times. The rearrangement links TRBV6-6 to TRBJ2-7; 9 nucleotides agree with TRBD1. The CDR3 totals 13 residues. Per germline, CDR1 MNHNY and CDR2 SVGAGI (reference sequence). J was trimmed by 6 bases and V by 6 bases; bases with no gene match: 6. CDR3 in amino acids: CASSLTGGFEQYF. CDR3 DNA sequence: TGTGCCAGCAGCTTAACAGGGGGCTTCGAGCAGTACTTC.

The sample holds many counts of this clonotype. The rearrangement uses TRBV20-1 and TRBJ2-1, with 8 positions matching TRBD2. Germline lookup yields CDR1 DFQATT and CDR2 SNEGSKA (reference sequence). Germline trimming cut 3 bases from V and 8 bases from J; bases unmatched to any gene: 9. This CDR3 comprises 14 residues. CDR3 amino acids: CSASSSGSRYEQFF. The CDR3 DNA sequence: TGCAGTGCTAGTTCCAGCGGGAGTAGGTATGAGCAGTTCTTC.

Many counts were recorded for this clonotype. This sequence joins TRBV20-1 and TRBJ2-5; D uncertain. The CDR3 consists of 13 residues. V lost 6 bases and J 5 bases, leaving 16 bases between the germline ends. Germline V lookup: CDR1 DFQATT, CDR2 SNEGSKA (reference sequence). The chain's CDR3 is CSARPSGLETQYF. The CDR3 coding sequence is TGCAGTGCACGGCCCTCCGGCCTTGAGACCCAGTACTTC.